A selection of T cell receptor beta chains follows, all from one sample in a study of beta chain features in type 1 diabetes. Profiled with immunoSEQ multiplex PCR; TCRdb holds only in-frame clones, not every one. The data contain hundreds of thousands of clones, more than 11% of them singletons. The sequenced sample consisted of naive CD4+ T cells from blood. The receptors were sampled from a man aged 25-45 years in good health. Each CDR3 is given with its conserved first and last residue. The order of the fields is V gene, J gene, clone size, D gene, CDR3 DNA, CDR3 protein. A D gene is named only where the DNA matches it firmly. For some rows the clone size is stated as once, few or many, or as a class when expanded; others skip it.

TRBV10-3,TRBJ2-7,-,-,TGTGCCATCAGTGAGTCGAATTCAGGACGCTACGAGCAGTACTTC,CAISESNSGRYEQYF
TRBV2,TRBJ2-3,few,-,TGTGCCAGCAGTGAAGCGTACGATACGCAGTATTTT,CASSEAYDTQYF
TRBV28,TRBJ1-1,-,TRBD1,TGTGCCAGCGACAGGGGCTGGCGAGGGGGCACTGAAGCTTTCTTT,CASDRGWRGGTEAFF
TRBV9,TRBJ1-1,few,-,TGTGCCAGCAGCGTCGGCCAGATGAACACTGAAGCTTTCTTT,CASSVGQMNTEAFF
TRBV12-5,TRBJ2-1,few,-,TGTGCTAGTGGTTCCCGGGTTACCTACAATGAGCAGTTCTTC,CASGSRVTYNEQFF
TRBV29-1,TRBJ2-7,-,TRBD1,TGCAGCGTCGCAAGACAGGGGACCTCCTACGAGCAGTACTTC,CSVARQGTSYEQYF
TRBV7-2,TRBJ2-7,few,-,TGTGCCAGCAGCTTAGAGGTTTACGAGCAGTACTTC,CASSLEVYEQYF
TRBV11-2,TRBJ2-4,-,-,TGTGCCAGCAGCTTGGTGTCGGCGGTAGCCAAAAACATTCAGTACTTC,CASSLVSAVAKNIQYF
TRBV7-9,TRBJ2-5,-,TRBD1,TGTGCCAGCAGCCCCGACCTAGGGACAGGGCTAAAGACCCAGTACTTC,CASSPDLGTGLKTQYF
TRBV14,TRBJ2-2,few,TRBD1,TGTGCCAGCAGCCGGACAGGGGCCTACAGCGGGGAGCTGTTTTTT,CASSRTGAYSGELFF
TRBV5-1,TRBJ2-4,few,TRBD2,TGCGCCAGCAGCTTACCGGGACTAGCGGGAGACAAAAACATTCAGTACTTC,CASSLPGLAGDKNIQYF
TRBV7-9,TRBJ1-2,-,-,TGTGCCAGCAGCTTGCCTGGAGGGTTTCATGGCTACACCTTC,CASSLPGGFHGYTF
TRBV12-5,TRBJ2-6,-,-,TGTGCTAGTGGTTCTGAGGCCAACGTCCTGACTTTC,CASGSEANVLTF
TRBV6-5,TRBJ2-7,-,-,TGTGCCAGCAGTTACCGGGCCAAAAACTACGAGCAGTACTTC,CASSYRAKNYEQYF
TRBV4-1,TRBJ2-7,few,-,TGCGCCAGCAGCCAAGAACGGAACTACGAGCAGTACTTC,CASSQERNYEQYF
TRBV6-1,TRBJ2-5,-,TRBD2,TGTGCCAGCAGTGAAGCGCTTTTTGGACTAGCGGGACTGACCCAGTACTTC,CASSEALFGLAGLTQYF
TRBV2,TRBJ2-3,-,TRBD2,TGTGCCAGCAGTGAGACTAGCGGTTCCACAGATACGCAGTATTTT,CASSETSGSTDTQYF
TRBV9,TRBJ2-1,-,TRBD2,TGTGCCAGCAGCACTCAGACGGTTGGCGGGGGTGAGCAGTTCTTC,CASSTQTVGGGEQFF
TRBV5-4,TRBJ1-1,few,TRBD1,TGTGCCAGCAGCAGGACAGGGTCGGACACTGAAGCTTTCTTT,CASSRTGSDTEAFF
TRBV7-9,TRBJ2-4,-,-,TGTGCCAGCAGCTTATTGGGTGCAGCCAAAAACATTCAGTACTTC,CASSLLGAAKNIQYF
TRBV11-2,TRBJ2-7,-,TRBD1,TGTGCCAGCAGCTTAGAGGTGGGCCGAGGGACAGGGGTGCGCTACGAGCAGTACTTC,CASSLEVGRGTGVRYEQYF
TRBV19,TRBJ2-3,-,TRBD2,TGTGCCAGTAATCAAGTCGGGGAGGGCCAGATCGGGCAGTATTTT,CASNQVGEGQIGQYF
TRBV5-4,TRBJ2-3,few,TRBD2,TGTGCCAGCAGCTCGGGACTAGTATTTTCAGATACGCAGTATTTT,CASSSGLVFSDTQYF
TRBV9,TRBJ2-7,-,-,TGTGCCAGCAGCGTAGGGTTCACCTACGAGCAGTACTTC,CASSVGFTYEQYF
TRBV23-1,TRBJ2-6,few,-,TGCGCCAGCGGACAGCCACCTCGGGGGGCCAACGTCCTGACTTTC,CASGQPPRGANVLTF
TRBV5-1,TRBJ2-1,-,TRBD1,TGCGCCAGCAGCTTGGAGGGACAGGGATCCAATGAGCAGTTCTTC,CASSLEGQGSNEQFF
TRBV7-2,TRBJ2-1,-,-,TGTGCCAGCAGCTTAGGCCAGGCGAAGAATGAGCAGTTCTTC,CASSLGQAKNEQFF
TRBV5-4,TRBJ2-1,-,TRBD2,TGTGCCAGCAGCTCGGGACTAGCGGGCTCCTACAATGAGCAGTTCTTC,CASSSGLAGSYNEQFF
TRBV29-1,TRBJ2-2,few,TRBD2,TGCAGCGTTGATGGCGCGGGAGGACCGAACACCGGGGAGCTGTTTTTT,CSVDGAGGPNTGELFF
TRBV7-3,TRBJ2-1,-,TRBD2,TGTGCCAGCAGCTTTTTAGCGGGGTCTTACAATGAGCAGTTCTTC,CASSFLAGSYNEQFF
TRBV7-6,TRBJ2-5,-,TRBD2,TGTGCCAGCAGCTTAACAGCTAGCGGGGGGGCTGAGACCCAGTACTTC,CASSLTASGGAETQYF
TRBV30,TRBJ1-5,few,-,TGTGCCTGGAGTGATCTGGCCTTGGGTAATCAGCCCCAGCATTTT,CAWSDLALGNQPQHF
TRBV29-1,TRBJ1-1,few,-,TGCAGCGTTGAAGTGTGGCGTCAGATCACTGAAGCTTTCTTT,CSVEVWRQITEAFF
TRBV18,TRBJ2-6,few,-,TGTGCCAGCTCACCCTCAAACTCTGGGGCCAACGTCCTGACTTTC,CASSPSNSGANVLTF
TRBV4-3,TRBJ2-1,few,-,TGCGCCAGCAGCCAAGGGCTAGGGTCGCACATAGAGCAGTTCTTC,CASSQGLGSHIEQFF
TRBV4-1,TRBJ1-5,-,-,TGCGCCAGCAGCCAAGATCGCAGGGTTGGGTATCAGCCCCAGCATTTT,CASSQDRRVGYQPQHF
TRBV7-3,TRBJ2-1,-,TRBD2,TGTGCCAGCAGCTTAGCAGCGGGAGTTAGCAATGAGCAGTTCTTC,CASSLAAGVSNEQFF
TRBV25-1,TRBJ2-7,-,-,TGTGCCAGCAGTAAGACAGGCTCCTACGAGCAGTACTTC,CASSKTGSYEQYF
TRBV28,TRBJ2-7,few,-,TGTGCCAGCAGTTTAAACGTTCGGGGGTTGCAGTACTTC,CASSLNVRGLQYF
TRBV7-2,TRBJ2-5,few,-,TGTGCCAGCAGCTTAGCCTTCTGGGACCAAGAGACCCAGTACTTC,CASSLAFWDQETQYF
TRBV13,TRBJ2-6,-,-,TGTGCCAGCAGCTTACTCTCTGGGGCCAACGTCCTGACTTTC,CASSLLSGANVLTF
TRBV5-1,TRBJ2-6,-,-,TGCGCCAGCAGGATTGTGTCTGGGGCCAACGTCCTGACTTTC,CASRIVSGANVLTF